This T cell receptor (beta chain) was found in a study of T cells in women clearing cervical HPV infection. Study at large: Blood came at first lesion visit for cases, post-clearance for controls.

Germline assignment: CDR1 GTSNPN and CDR2 SVGIG (reference sequence). The CDR3 length is 13 residues. Concerning this clone: Read data end 3 residues before the CDR3 end; the end is taken from the germline J gene.

immunoSEQ multiplex PCR used an average of roughly 1,300 ng genomic DNA. Sequencing was performed with immunoSEQ multiplex PCR; in TCRdb, only in-frame clones are kept and a portion is missing. This repertoire includes some 30,000 clones. Sequencing was carried out using blood buffy coat. V usage is TRBV30 and J usage is TRBJ2-3; possible D gene TRBD2, 6 bases. The clonotype originates from a woman between 18 and 70 years old with a cervical HPV16 infection that either progressed to CIN3+ or cleared (not recorded which). The CDR3 loop is CAWGGQGNQPQYF. Incomplete CDR3 DNA: TGTGCCTGGGGAGGGCAGGGCAATCAGCCG.